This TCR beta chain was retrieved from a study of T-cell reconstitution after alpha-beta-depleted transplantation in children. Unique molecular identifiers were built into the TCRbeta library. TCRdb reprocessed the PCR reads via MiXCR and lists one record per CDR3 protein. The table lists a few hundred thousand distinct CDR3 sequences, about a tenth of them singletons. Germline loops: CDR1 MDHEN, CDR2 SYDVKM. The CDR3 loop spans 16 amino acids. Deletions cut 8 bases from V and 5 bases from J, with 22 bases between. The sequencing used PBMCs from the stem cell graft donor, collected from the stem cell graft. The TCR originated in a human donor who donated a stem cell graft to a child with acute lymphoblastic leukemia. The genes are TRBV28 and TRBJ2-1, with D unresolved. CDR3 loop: CASPSRRDSMNNEQFF. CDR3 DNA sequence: TGTGCCAGCCCGTCCCGTCGCGACTCGATGAACAATGAGCAGTTCTTC.